The 24 T cell receptor beta chains below all came from one sample that was sequenced in a study of blood T cell repertoires in COVID-19. Profiled with immunoSEQ multiplex PCR; TCRdb holds only in-frame clones, not every one. This repertoire shows approximately 230,000 clones, 88% found once; its top ten account for 1.3% to 1.5%. Sample: peripheral blood. The receptors stem from a man at least 80 years old with acute or convalescent COVID-19.

Only one count was recorded for this clone. The rearrangement joins TRBV7-8 to TRBJ1-5; 9 bases are a match to TRBD1. J gave up 3 bases and V 4 bases, and 13 bases lay outside the gene matches. Germline assignment: CDR1 SGHVS and CDR2 FQNEAQ. The CDR3 has 18 amino acids. The CDR3 sequence is CASSSRLQQGAYNQPQHF. The DNA of the CDR3 is TGTGCCAGCAGCTCCCGACTTCAACAGGGGGCTTACAATCAGCCCCAGCATTTT.

The chain recombines TRBV5-1 with TRBJ1-2; TRBD1 is a possible D gene (5 bases). Between the trimmed V and J ends, which lost 2 bases and 3 bases, there was a span of 8 bases. The CDR3 loop spans 13 amino acids. Germline loops: CDR1 SGHRS, CDR2 YFSETQ. This chain's CDR3 is CASSLARDYGYTF. The CDR3 DNA follows: TGCGCCAGCAGCTTAGCCAGGGACTATGGCTACACCTTC. The full variable domain, in which reference TRBV5-1 and TRBJ1-2 provide the parts outside the CDR3, is KAGVTQTPRYLIKTRGQQVTLSCSPISGHRSVSWYQQTPGQGLQFLFEYFSETQRNKGNFPGRFSGRQFSNSRSEMNVSTLELGDSALYLCASSLARDYGYTFGSGTRLTVV.

The table lists this clone with a few counts. This chain connects TRBV3-1 (or the pseudogene TRBV3-2) to TRBJ1-5; no firm D call. Germline V gene lookup returns CDR1 LGHDT and CDR2 YNNKEL (reference sequence). Trimming stripped 4 bases from V and 5 bases from J, with 9 bases between. CDR3 length equals 13 residues. CDR3 nucleotides: TGTGCCAGCAGCCGCACGGGAGATCAGCCCCAGCATTTT. It specifies CASSRTGDQPQHF.

CDR3 sequence reads: CASSPTPWTGSSNTEAFF. CDR3 bases: TGTGCCAGCAGCCCAACTCCGTGGACAGGGAGCTCAAACACTGAAGCTTTCTTT. The genes are TRBV14 and TRBJ1-1, with 8 bases lining up with TRBD1. Trimming at V came to 4 bases and at J to 2 bases, leaving 15 bases not matched to a gene. The germline gives CDR1 SGHDN, CDR2 FVKESK. CDR3 length: 18 amino acids. The whole variable domain, filled in from reference TRBV14 and TRBJ1-1, reads EAGVTQFPSHSVIEKGQTVTLRCDPISGHDNLYWYRRVMGKEIKFLLHFVKESKQDESGMPNNRFLAERTGGTYSTLKVQPAELEDSGVYFCASSPTPWTGSSNTEAFFGQGTRLTVV.

This clone has only one observation. V gene TRBV7-9 combines with J gene TRBJ1-2, with 11 bases matching TRBD1. The germline V gene has CDR1 SEHNR and CDR2 FQNEAQ (reference sequence). V shed 4 bases, J shed 6 bases, and the junction held 7 bases outside the gene matches. The CDR3 has 15 residues. In nucleotides, the CDR3 is TGTGCCAGCAGCTCCCGGACAGGGGGCGCGGATGGCTACACCTTC. Protein: CASSSRTGGADGYTF.

The chain joins TRBV15 to TRBJ2-5; 8 bases agree with TRBD1. The CDR3 is 14 residues long. V shed 6 bases, J shed 6 bases, and the junction held 9 bases outside the gene matches. Germline V lookup: CDR1 LNHNV, CDR2 YYDKDF (reference sequence). CDR3 region: CATRDRENRKTQYF. The CDR3 DNA is TGTGCCACCAGGGACAGGGAAAATCGGAAGACCCAGTACTTC. Together with reference TRBV15 and TRBJ2-5, the CDR3 gives the full variable domain: DAMVIQNPRYQVTQFGKPVTLSCSQTLNHNVMYWYQQKSSQAPKLLFHYYDKDFNNEADTPDNFQSRRPNTSFCFLDIRSPGLGDTAMYLCATRDRENRKTQYFGPGTRLLVL.

V gene TRBV7-9 combines with J gene TRBJ2-2; TRBD2 matches 10 bases. The CDR3 covers 17 residues. After removal of 6 bases from V and 2 bases from J, the junction contained 9 bases not matched to a gene. Germline-derived CDR1 and CDR2 are SEHNR and FQNEAQ (reference sequence). The CDR3, as DNA: TGTGCCAGCAGGGGGATAGCGGGAGGAAGCAACACCGGGGAGCTGTTTTTT. Translating gives CASRGIAGGSNTGELFF. Filled out from reference TRBV7-9 and TRBJ2-2, the complete variable domain reads DTGVSQNPRHKITKRGQNVTFRCDPISEHNRLYWYRQTLGQGPEFLTYFQNEAQLEKSRLLSDRFSAERPKGSFSTLEIQRTEQGDSAMYLCASRGIAGGSNTGELFFGEGSRLTVL.

This chain connects TRBV6-2 or TRBV6-3 to TRBJ2-5, with a weak D call TRBD2 (5 bases). The V end lost 5 bases, the J end lost 1 base, and 14 bases lay between the germline ends. Germline-derived CDR1 and CDR2 are MNHEY and SVGEGT. The CDR3 is 15 amino acids. In DNA, the CDR3 is TGTGCCAGCAGTCCCCCGGGGTTATTCCAAGAGACCCAGTACTTC. It is translated as CASSPPGLFQETQYF.

This clone was detected only once. The V and J genes are TRBV12-3 or TRBV12-4 and TRBJ1-2; possibly TRBD1 for D (5 bases). Trimming took off 6 bases at V and 1 base at J, with 9 bases between the two ends. The CDR3 sequence is 13 residues long. The CDR3 reads CASSQGVNYGYTF. As DNA, the CDR3 is TGTGCCAGCAGCCAAGGGGTTAACTATGGCTACACCTTC.

V gene TRBV25-1 combines with J gene TRBJ1-2, with D possibly matching TRBD1 (5 bases). Germline-derived CDR1 and CDR2 are MGHDK and SYGVNS. The CDR3 runs 14 residues. Trimming took 0 bases from V and 3 from J, leaving 8 bases between them. The CDR3 loop is CASSEYGADYGYTF. Written as DNA, the CDR3 is TGTGCCAGCAGTGAATATGGGGCCGACTATGGCTACACCTTC.

The chain links TRBV5-6 to TRBJ2-7; no clear D. The CDR3 extends over 16 amino acids. CDR1 is SGHDT, CDR2 YYEEEE, per germline. With 2 bases removed from V and 5 bases from J, the gap between germline ends came to 20 bases. The CDR3 bases are TGTGCCAGCAGCTTAAGATTGACTCCTCCCACGAACGAGCAGTACTTC. Translation: CASSLRLTPPTNEQYF.

The chain combines TRBV6-4 with TRBJ1-1; TRBD1 matches at 7 bases. V was clipped by 6 bases and J by 3 bases; unmatched bases: 4. The CDR3 contains 13 residues. CDR1 is MRHNA, CDR2 SNTAGT, per germline. CDR3 in amino acids: CASSADRDTEAFF. CDR3 coding DNA: TGTGCCAGCAGCGCCGACAGGGACACTGAAGCTTTCTTT.

The rearrangement joins TRBV7-2 to TRBJ2-1; 7 bases match TRBD2. CDR3 size: 16 residues. J lost 1 base, V lost 3 bases, and 6 bases had no gene match. Per the germline V gene, CDR1 is SGHTA and CDR2 is FQGNSA. The CDR3 DNA reads TGTGCCAGCAGCTTGAGCCTAGCGGATTCCTACAATGAGCAGTTCTTC. Translation gives CASSLSLADSYNEQFF.

The rearrangement links TRBV28 to TRBJ1-3; D unclear. Germline assignment: CDR1 MDHEN and CDR2 SYDVKM. V lost 3 bases to trimming and J lost 5 bases, with 14 bases between them. This CDR3 comprises 15 residues. The CDR3 nucleotides read TGTGCCAGCAGTTTGGGTGGGCAGACCAGAAACACCATATATTTT. It translates to CASSLGGQTRNTIYF.

There are a few counts of this clone. V gene TRBV4-1 combines with J gene TRBJ1-3; D perhaps matches TRBD1 (6 bases). Germline V lookup: CDR1 MGHRA, CDR2 YSYEKL. The CDR3 length is 14 residues. V was shortened by 3 bases and J by 4 bases, with 10 bases between the two germline ends. DNA of the CDR3: TGCGCCAGCAGCCAGGGGGCATCGGGAAACACCATATATTTT. Translating gives CASSQGASGNTIYF.

The chain joins TRBV28 to TRBJ1-6, with D uncertain. V lost 6 bases and J lost 12, with 12 bases in between. Per the germline V gene, CDR1 is MDHEN and CDR2 is SYDVKM. The CDR3 is 12 residues long. CDR3 DNA: TGTGCCAGCAGCTCCCTGAGGGTACCCCTCCACTTT. Its protein product is CASSSLRVPLHF.

V and J are TRBV7-9 and TRBJ1-2; D remains ambiguous. Germline loops: CDR1 SEHNR, CDR2 FQNEAQ (reference sequence). The germline V and J ends were trimmed by 1 base and 1 base, with 7 bases remaining between them. The CDR3 is 14 amino acids. The DNA of the CDR3 is TGTGCCAGCAGCTTAGTGGCGGGTAACTATGGCTACACCTTC. It encodes CASSLVAGNYGYTF.

This clone was seen more than once but under ten times. This rearrangement joins TRBV11-1 to TRBJ1-1; 7 bases line up with TRBD1. The V and J ends lost 5 bases and 4 bases, in that order; junction bases with no gene match: 4. Germline V gene data show CDR1 as SGHAT and CDR2 as FQDESV (reference sequence). This CDR3 spans 13 amino acids. CDR3 sequence: CASSRGGSTEAFF. CDR3 nucleotides: TGTGCCAGCAGCCGAGGGGGCTCCACTGAAGCTTTCTTT.

The chain has TRBV5-6 and TRBJ2-1; D is possibly TRBD1 (6 bases). V lost 2 bases and J lost 4, with 7 bases in between. The CDR3 is 13 residues long. The V gene's germline CDR1 is SGHDT and CDR2 YYEEEE. CDR3 amino acids: CASSFRGYNEQFF. The DNA for the CDR3 is TGTGCCAGCAGCTTCAGGGGATACAATGAGCAGTTCTTC.

The chain has TRBV7-9 and TRBJ1-6; tentative D call: TRBD1 (6 bases). The V end lost 2 bases, the J end lost 7 bases, and 12 bases lay between the germline ends. CDR1 and CDR2 (germline): SEHNR, FQNEAQ (reference sequence). This CDR3 is 15 amino acids long. CDR3 DNA sequence: TGTGCCAGCAGCTTATTATCTGGGGGCAATTCACCCCTCCACTTT. It yields the protein CASSLLSGGNSPLHF.

The V call is TRBV21-1, the J call TRBJ1-5; TRBD1 reflects the table's D call only, with no check against the DNA. TRBV21-1 is described as a pseudogene. The CDR3 covers 19 residues. The CDR3 reads CASSKSPVGTGRRNQPQHF. In nucleotides, the CDR3 is TGTGCCAGCAGCAAGTCCCCCGTCGGGACAGGGAGGCGCAATCAGCCCCAGCATTTT.

This chain links TRBV6-5 with TRBJ1-2, with a tentative D call TRBD1 (5 bases). The CDR3 has 15 amino acids. The germline CDR1 and CDR2 sequences are MNHEY and SVGAGI. V lost 4 bases and J lost 5, with 17 bases in between. This CDR3 is CASSSSLGGSYGYTF. The CDR3 nucleotides are TGTGCCAGCAGTTCCTCCCTCGGGGGGAGTTATGGCTACACCTTC.

This clone was seen once. The chain employs TRBV6-1 and TRBJ1-6; D gene unclear. V was clipped by 0 bases and J by 11 bases, with 14 bases between them. CDR1 MNHNS and CDR2 SASEGT come from the germline V gene. The CDR3 has 15 amino acids. Written as DNA, the CDR3 is TGTGCCAGCAGTGAAGCGCGGGGTGCGGTGACACCCCTCCACTTT. It codes for CASSEARGAVTPLHF.

V is TRBV3-1 (or the pseudogene TRBV3-2) and J is TRBJ2-2, with 9 bases identical to TRBD1. Trimming took 0 bases from V and 3 from J; bases not matched to a gene: 5. This CDR3 comprises 17 residues. CDR1 and CDR2 from the germline V gene are LGHDT and YNNKEL (reference sequence). The CDR3 DNA sequence: TGTGCCAGCAGCCAAGAAGGACGGACAGGGGACACCGGGGAGCTGTTTTTT. Protein sequence: CASSQEGRTGDTGELFF.